Below, one T cell receptor beta chain is given with its context. What it binds is not known. The sample originates from a study of OX40 agonist ivuxolimab in advanced cancers. Study-level results: The antigens recognized by the expanded peripheral T cells, that is their antigen specificity, were not determined.

Libraries were prepared by immunoSEQ multiplex PCR; TCRdb keeps only in-frame clonotypes and omits some of them. The sample includes approximately 70,000 clones, around 86% of them seen just once. Germline lookup yields CDR1 KGHSH and CDR2 LQKENI. The CDR3 loop spans 13 amino acids. With 4 bases removed from V and 3 bases from J, the gap between germline ends came to 9 bases. Sample: CD4+ or CD8+ T cells sorted from blood, taken in a trial of the OX40 agonist ivuxolimab. The genes are TRBV18 and TRBJ1-1, with D possibly TRBD1 on 5 matching bases. This TCR was recovered from an adult with an advanced solid tumor such as melanoma, head and neck, liver or kidney cancer. CDR3 loop: CASSRLGDTEAFF. For the CDR3, the DNA is TGTGCCAGCTCACGGCTGGGGGACACTGAAGCTTTCTTT.